Sequencing of this TCR beta chain was carried out in a study of T cells after yellow fever vaccination. Using its own MiXCR run on the 5' RACE reads, TCRdb lists one record per CDR3 protein. The sample carries 340,000 or so distinct CDR3 sequences, around 12% recorded once. This clonotype was picked up many times. In germline, CDR1 is LNHNV, CDR2 YYDKDF (reference sequence). Trimming removed 0 bases from V and 2 bases from J; junction bases left unmatched: 13. This CDR3 contains 20 residues. Material: CD4+ T cells sorted from PBMCs, obtained 15 days after the yellow fever booster vaccination. The origin of this receptor is a man aged 18 to 35 who received the YFV17D yellow fever vaccine. The genes are TRBV15 and TRBJ2-6; 7 nucleotides match TRBD1. The chain's CDR3 is CATSRDVARTGKAGANVLTF. The CDR3 DNA reads as TGTGCCACCAGCAGAGATGTAGCCCGGACAGGAAAAGCTGGGGCCAACGTCCTGACTTTC.